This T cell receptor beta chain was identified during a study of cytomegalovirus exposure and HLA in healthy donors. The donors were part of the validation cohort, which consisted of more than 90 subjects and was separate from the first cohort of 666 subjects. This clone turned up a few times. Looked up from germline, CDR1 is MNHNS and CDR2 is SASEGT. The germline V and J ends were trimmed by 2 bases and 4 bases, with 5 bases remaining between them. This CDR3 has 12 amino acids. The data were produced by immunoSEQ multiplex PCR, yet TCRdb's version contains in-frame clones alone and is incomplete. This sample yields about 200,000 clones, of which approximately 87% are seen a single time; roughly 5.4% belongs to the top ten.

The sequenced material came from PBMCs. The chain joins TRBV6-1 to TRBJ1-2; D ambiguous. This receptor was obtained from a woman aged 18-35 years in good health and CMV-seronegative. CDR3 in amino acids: CASSERGYGYTF. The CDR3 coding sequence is TGTGCCAGCAGTGAACGGGGCTATGGCTACACCTTC.